The rows below give T cell receptor beta chains drawn from one sample of a study of shared clonotypes between healthy human individuals. Sequencing was performed with immunoSEQ multiplex PCR; in TCRdb, only in-frame clones are kept and a portion is missing. The sample records millions of clones, about 95% being singletons. The specimen was naive CD8+ T cells sorted from blood. These receptors originate from a man aged 18 to 29 in good health. CDR3s include the opening cysteine and the closing phenylalanine or tryptophan. Fields, in order: V gene, J gene, clone size, D gene, CDR3 DNA, CDR3 protein. The D gene is left open where the match is weak. Only part of the rows carry a size: once, few, many, or a class if the clone is expanded.

>TRBV7-9|TRBJ1-1|once|NA
TGTGCCAGCAGCTTAGCACAGGGTTGGGACACTGAAGCTTTCTTT
CASSLAQGWDTEAFF
>TRBV7-9|TRBJ1-2|NA|NA
TGTGCCAGCACAAGTCAGGGTGGTGGCTACACCTTC
CASTSQGGGYTF
>TRBV27|TRBJ2-7|NA|TRBD2
TGTGCCAGCAGTCCCTCGAGCGGGGCCAATTACTACGAGCAGTACTTC
CASSPSSGANYYEQYF
>TRBV2|TRBJ1-3|NA|NA
TGTGCCAGCAGCCCTGGGCGACACTCTGGAAACACCATATATTTT
CASSPGRHSGNTIYF
>TRBV4-1|TRBJ2-5|NA|NA
TGCGCCAGCAGCCAAGTCGGGCTAGCGTCAGAGACCCAGTACTTC
CASSQVGLASETQYF
>TRBV5-4|TRBJ2-1|NA|NA
TGTGCCAGCAGCTCGGACTCCGTCAATGAGCAGTTCTTC
CASSSDSVNEQFF
>TRBV27|TRBJ1-2|NA|NA
TGTGCCAGCAGCCAACAGGGAGGGTATGGCTACACCTTC
CASSQQGGYGYTF
>TRBV19|TRBJ2-7|NA|NA
TGTGCCAGTAGTATATTTGGGGGAGAGGACGAGCAGTACTTC
CASSIFGGEDEQYF
>TRBV19|TRBJ2-3|NA|NA
TGTGCCAGTAGCCCCGACAGAACTAGCACAGATACGCAGTATTTT
CASSPDRTSTDTQYF
>TRBV27|TRBJ1-4|NA|NA
TGTGCCAGCAGTTTAGGGGGGCGTTTTAAGGGAAAACTGTTTTTT
CASSLGGRFKGKLFF
>TRBV30|TRBJ1-2|NA|NA
TGTGCCTGGAGTGTACCCTTCTCGACGGGCCACTATGGCTACACCTTC
CAWSVPFSTGHYGYTF
>TRBV2|TRBJ2-1|NA|TRBD2
TGTGCCAGCAGCGACGAGCTAGCGGCGGAGGATGAGCAGTTCTTC
CASSDELAAEDEQFF
>TRBV10-2|TRBJ1-5|NA|TRBD1
TGCGCCAGCAGTAAACAGGGGGATCAGCCCCAGCATTTT
CASSKQGDQPQHF
>TRBV9|TRBJ2-7|NA|NA
TGTGCCAGCAGCGTAGGAACAGGCCTCTCCTACGAGCAGTACTTC
CASSVGTGLSYEQYF
>TRBV4-3|TRBJ2-7|once|NA
TGCGCCAGCAGCCAATTTCTGGGGTCCTACGAGCAGTACTTC
CASSQFLGSYEQYF
>TRBV6-1|TRBJ2-7|NA|NA
TGTGCCAGCAGTGAACATGGGACATTATTCCCTCCTACGACTCAGTACTTC
CASSEHGTLFPPTTQYF
>TRBV27|TRBJ2-7|NA|TRBD2
TGTGCCAGCAGTATAGCGGGGGACCACTCCTACGAGCAGTACTTC
CASSIAGDHSYEQYF
>TRBV5-6|TRBJ2-7|NA|TRBD1
TGTGCCAGCAGCTTAGCGAACAGGGGCTACGAGCAGTACTTC
CASSLANRGYEQYF
>TRBV28|TRBJ1-1|NA|NA
TGTGCCAGCAGTTATACAACTACAGGGATCGGCACTGAAGCTTTCTTT
CASSYTTTGIGTEAFF
>TRBV27|TRBJ1-1|NA|NA
TGTGCCAGCAGGAAGGGGAACACTGAAGCTTTCTTT
CASRKGNTEAFF
>TRBV7-2|TRBJ2-3|NA|NA
TGTGCCAGCAGCTTCCCTGGACAGCGCTACACAGATACGCAGTATTTT
CASSFPGQRYTDTQYF
>TRBV29-1|TRBJ2-5|NA|TRBD2
TGCAGCGTTGAAGTTAGTAGCGGGGTGTGGGAGACCCAGTACTTC
CSVEVSSGVWETQYF
>TRBV4-3|TRBJ2-3|NA|NA
TGCGCCAGCAGCCAAGAGATTTTGGCCGAAGCGCCAGATACGCAGTATTTT
CASSQEILAEAPDTQYF
>TRBV4-3|TRBJ2-7|NA|TRBD2
TGCGCCAGCAGCCCCACAGCGGGGGGGACCTACGAGCAGTACTTC
CASSPTAGGTYEQYF
>TRBV29-1|TRBJ1-4|NA|NA
TGCAGCGTTGAAGAAACGGGGGAAAAACTGTTTTTT
CSVEETGEKLFF
>TRBV30|TRBJ1-2|NA|NA
TGTGCCTGGAGTCCATATTCAGCCCTTTATGGCTACACCTTC
CAWSPYSALYGYTF
>TRBV11-1|TRBJ2-1|once|NA
TGTGCCAGCAGCCCAGGGTCTAGCCCCTACAATGAGCAGTTCTTC
CASSPGSSPYNEQFF
>TRBV30|TRBJ1-2|NA|TRBD1
TGTGCCTGGAGCGCCGGCCAGGGGGCAGGGCGTGGCTACACCTTC
CAWSAGQGAGRGYTF
>TRBV5-1|TRBJ2-1|NA|TRBD1
TGCGCCAGCAGCAAGGGACAGACCTCCTACAATGAGCAGTTCTTC
CASSKGQTSYNEQFF
>TRBV10-2|TRBJ2-7|few|NA
TGCGCCAGCAGTGAAGAGGACGAGCAGTACTTC
CASSEEDEQYF
>TRBV27|TRBJ2-1|NA|NA
TGTGCCAGCAGTTTCGTTAGGGGGGACTACAATGAGCAGTTCTTC
CASSFVRGDYNEQFF
>TRBV10-3|TRBJ1-5|once|TRBD1
TGTGCCATCAGTGACGAGGGACAGCATAATCAGCCCCAGCATTTT
CAISDEGQHNQPQHF
>TRBV5-1|TRBJ2-7|NA|TRBD1
TGCGCCAGCAGCACCGCGACAGGGACCTACGAGCAGTACTTC
CASSTATGTYEQYF
>TRBV5-4|TRBJ2-1|NA|NA
TGTGCCAGCAGCGTATCCGGGAATGAGCAGTTCTTC
CASSVSGNEQFF
>TRBV5-1|TRBJ2-7|NA|TRBD1
TGCGCCAGCAGCTTAATTTGGGACAGACCCTACGAGCAGTACTTC
CASSLIWDRPYEQYF
>TRBV4-1|TRBJ2-2|NA|NA
TGCGCCAGCAGCCAAACCGGGACATTGGCTTTCACCGGGGAGCTGTTTTTT
CASSQTGTLAFTGELFF
>TRBV10-1|TRBJ2-5|NA|TRBD2
TGCGCCAGCAGTGATAGCGGGCCCTACCAAGAGACCCAGTACTTC
CASSDSGPYQETQYF
>TRBV9|TRBJ2-3|NA|NA
TGTGCCAGCAGCGTAGCTCGGCAGGGTCCAGATACGCAGTATTTT
CASSVARQGPDTQYF
>TRBV9|TRBJ2-7|NA|TRBD1
TGTGCCAGCAGCGTTTCCGGGACAGCGAGCTCCTACGAGCAGTACTTC
CASSVSGTASSYEQYF
>TRBV6-5|TRBJ1-1|NA|NA
TGTGCCAGCACCCAAACAGTTATGAACACTGAAGCTTTCTTT
CASTQTVMNTEAFF
>TRBV29-1|TRBJ2-5|NA|TRBD1
TGCAGCGTTGACCTGGGACAGGTCCAAGAGACCCAGTACTTC
CSVDLGQVQETQYF
>TRBV5-1|TRBJ2-1|NA|NA
TGCGCCAGCAGCTTTACCGGCAGCTCCTACAATGAGCAGTTCTTC
CASSFTGSSYNEQFF
>TRBV11-2|TRBJ2-3|NA|NA
TGTGCCAGCAGCTCCGCTATTGGCGGCCGCACAGATACGCAGTATTTT
CASSSAIGGRTDTQYF
>TRBV11-2|TRBJ2-7|NA|TRBD1
TGTGCCAGCAGTTCCGGGACAGGGTCCTACGAGCAGTACTTC
CASSSGTGSYEQYF
>TRBV30|TRBJ1-2|NA|TRBD1
TGTGCCTGGGGACAGGGGGACGGAACTGGCTACACCTTC
CAWGQGDGTGYTF